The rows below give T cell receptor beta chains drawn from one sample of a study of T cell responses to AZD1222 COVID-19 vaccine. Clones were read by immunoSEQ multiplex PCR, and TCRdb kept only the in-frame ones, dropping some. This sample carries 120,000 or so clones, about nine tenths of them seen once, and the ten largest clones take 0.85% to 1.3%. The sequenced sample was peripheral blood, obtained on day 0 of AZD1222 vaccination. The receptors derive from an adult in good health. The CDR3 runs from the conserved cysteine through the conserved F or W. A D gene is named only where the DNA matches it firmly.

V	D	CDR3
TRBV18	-	CASSPGPLGDYGYTF
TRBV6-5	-	CASSYSIQGISEAFF
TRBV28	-	CASSLSTVGEQYF
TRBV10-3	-	CATGEDRSGNTIYF
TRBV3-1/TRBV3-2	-	CASSQGNTIYF
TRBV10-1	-	CASSEMTGGPPNSPLHF
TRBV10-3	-	CAISESETTAGREKLFF
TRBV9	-	CASSVGVDTEAFF
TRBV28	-	CASSLGFSYEQYF
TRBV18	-	CASSAGLVETQYF
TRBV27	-	CASTLYSNQPQHF
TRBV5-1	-	CASRQGRGYEQYF
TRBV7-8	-	CASSLAGNTGELFF
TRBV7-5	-	CARSPLGTGSYEQYF
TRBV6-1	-	CASSDRDFYNEQFF
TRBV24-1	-	CATSDAPRTQYF
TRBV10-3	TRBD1	CAISESTGGSGNTIYF
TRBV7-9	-	CASSYNFPGAGEQFF
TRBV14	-	CASSPRRAGETQYF
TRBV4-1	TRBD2	CASSLWGTSGSTDTQYF
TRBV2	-	CASSARPGRNQPQHF
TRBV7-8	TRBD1	CASSLYRGVDTQYF
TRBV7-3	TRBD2	CASSLTVLAKQFF
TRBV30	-	CAWSPITGNTIYF
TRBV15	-	CATNEGVLNQPQHF
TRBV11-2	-	CASSSQRAGYSSYNEQFF
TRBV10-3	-	CAIKGSGSQETQYF
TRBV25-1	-	CASSEHGGVYGYTF
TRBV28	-	CASSSSNILQGFYGYTF
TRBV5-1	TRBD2	CASSLKFRAGVYRTQETQYF
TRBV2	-	CASRGLTDTQYF
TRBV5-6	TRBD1	CASSLVDRRRGEQYF
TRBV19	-	CASSMDKPEQFF
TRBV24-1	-	CATSRDSYDEQYF
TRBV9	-	CASSGSGREQYF
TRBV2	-	CASSESAGMGYGYTF
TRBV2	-	CASRGLGNRPQHF
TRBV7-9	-	CASSPTPRQALNTEAFF
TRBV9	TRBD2	CASSVATSGVPWGYQETQYF
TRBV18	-	CASLSGSLEYNEQFF
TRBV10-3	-	CAISPAGETQYF
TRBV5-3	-	CARSCTGISRIYGYTF
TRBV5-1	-	CASSLGQKGGYTF
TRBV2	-	CASREGSGNTIYF
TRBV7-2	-	CASSFRPNYEQYF
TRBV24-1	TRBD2	CATSLSGRTDTQYF
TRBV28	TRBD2	CASSSPAQAGGGEQFF
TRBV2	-	CATGRDSPNTGELFF
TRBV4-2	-	CASSQRSDGDTQYF
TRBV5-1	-	CASSLNRMNTEAFF
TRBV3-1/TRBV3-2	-	CASSLKPGTYTF
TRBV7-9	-	CASSLGAWRGSYEQYF
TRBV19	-	CASSILVVNQPQHF
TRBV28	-	CASSPDLTYTQYF
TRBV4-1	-	CASSQVGQGLSEAFF
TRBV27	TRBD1	CASSLPPSMGPRQGSYNEQFF
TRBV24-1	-	CATSTRQDDEQYF